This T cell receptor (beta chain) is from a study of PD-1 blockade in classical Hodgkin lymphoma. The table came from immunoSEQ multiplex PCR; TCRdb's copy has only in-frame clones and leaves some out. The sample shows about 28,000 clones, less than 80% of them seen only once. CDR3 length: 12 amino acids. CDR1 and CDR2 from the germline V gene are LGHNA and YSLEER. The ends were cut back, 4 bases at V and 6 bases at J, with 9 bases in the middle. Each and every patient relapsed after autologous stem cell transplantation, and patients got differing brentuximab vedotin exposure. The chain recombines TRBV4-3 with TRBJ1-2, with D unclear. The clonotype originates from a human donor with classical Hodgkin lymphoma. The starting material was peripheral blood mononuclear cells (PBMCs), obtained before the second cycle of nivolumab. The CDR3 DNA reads TGCGCCAGCAGCCTCGGCTTCCATGGCTACACCTTC. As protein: CASSLGFHGYTF.